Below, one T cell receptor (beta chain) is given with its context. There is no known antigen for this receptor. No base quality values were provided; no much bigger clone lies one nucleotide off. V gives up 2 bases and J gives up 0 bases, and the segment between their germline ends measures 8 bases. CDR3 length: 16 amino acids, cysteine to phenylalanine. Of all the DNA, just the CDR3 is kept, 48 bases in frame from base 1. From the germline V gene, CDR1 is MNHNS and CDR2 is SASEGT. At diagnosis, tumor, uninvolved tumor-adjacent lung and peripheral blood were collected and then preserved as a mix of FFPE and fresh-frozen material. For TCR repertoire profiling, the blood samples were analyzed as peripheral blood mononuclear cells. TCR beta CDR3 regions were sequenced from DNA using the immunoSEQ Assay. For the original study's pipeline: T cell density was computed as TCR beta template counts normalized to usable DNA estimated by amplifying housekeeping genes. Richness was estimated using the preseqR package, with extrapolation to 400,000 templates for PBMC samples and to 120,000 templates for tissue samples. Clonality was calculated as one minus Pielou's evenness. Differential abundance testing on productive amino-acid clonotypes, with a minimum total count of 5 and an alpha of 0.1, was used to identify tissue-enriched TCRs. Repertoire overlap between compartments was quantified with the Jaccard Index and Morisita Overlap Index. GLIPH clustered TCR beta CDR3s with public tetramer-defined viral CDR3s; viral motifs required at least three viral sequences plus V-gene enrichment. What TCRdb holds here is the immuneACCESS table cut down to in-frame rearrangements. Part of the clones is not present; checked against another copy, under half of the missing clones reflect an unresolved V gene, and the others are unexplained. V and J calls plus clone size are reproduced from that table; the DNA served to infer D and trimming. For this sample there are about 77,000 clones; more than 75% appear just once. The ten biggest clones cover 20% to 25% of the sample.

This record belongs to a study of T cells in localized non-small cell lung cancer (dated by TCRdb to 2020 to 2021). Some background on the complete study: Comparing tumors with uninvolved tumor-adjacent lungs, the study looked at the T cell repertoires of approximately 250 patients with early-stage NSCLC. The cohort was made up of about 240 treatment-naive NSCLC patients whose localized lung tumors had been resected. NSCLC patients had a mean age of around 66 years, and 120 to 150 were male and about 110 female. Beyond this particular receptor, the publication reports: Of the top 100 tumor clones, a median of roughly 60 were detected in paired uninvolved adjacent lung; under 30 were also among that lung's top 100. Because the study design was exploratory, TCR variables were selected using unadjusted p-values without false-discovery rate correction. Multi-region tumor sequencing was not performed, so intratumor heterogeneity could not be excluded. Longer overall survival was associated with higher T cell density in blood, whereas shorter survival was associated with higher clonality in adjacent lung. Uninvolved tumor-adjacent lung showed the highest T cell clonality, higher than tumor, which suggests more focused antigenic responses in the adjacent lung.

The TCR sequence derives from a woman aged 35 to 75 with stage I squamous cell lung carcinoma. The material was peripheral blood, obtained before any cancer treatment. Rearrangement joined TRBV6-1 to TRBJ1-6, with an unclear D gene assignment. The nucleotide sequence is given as TGTGCCAGCAGTGAAAAGATGAGCTCCTATAATTCACCCCTCCACTTT. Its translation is CASSEKMSSYNSPLHF.